What follows are 21 T cell receptor beta chains derived from one specimen sequenced in a study of blood T cell repertoires in COVID-19. Measured with immunoSEQ multiplex PCR; TCRdb has only the in-frame clones, and not every one. The sample has approximately 280,000 clones, approximately 83% seen once. The specimen sequenced was peripheral blood. These receptors all come from a woman aged 70-85 years with acute or convalescent COVID-19.

This clone was detected once. J is TRBJ2-1 and V is TRBV5-6, with no clear D. Germline CDR1 SGHDT, CDR2 YYEEEE. V was trimmed by 4 bases and J by 7 bases, leaving 9 bases between them. The CDR3 totals 12 residues. The DNA for the CDR3 is TGTGCCAGCAGCCCCTGGAGTAATGAGCAGTTCTTC. Protein sequence: CASSPWSNEQFF.

J is TRBJ1-5 and V is TRBV5-5; TRBD1 might be the D (6 bases). V lost 3 bases and J 5 bases, leaving 18 bases between the germline ends. Per the germline V gene, CDR1 is SGHKS and CDR2 is YYEKEE (reference sequence). The CDR3 consists of 16 residues. This CDR3 reads CASSSLGTSRYQPQHF. As DNA, the CDR3 is TGTGCCAGCAGCTCTTTAGGGACATCCCGTTATCAGCCCCAGCATTTT.

V gene TRBV27 combines with J gene TRBJ1-4, with D possibly being TRBD1 (6 bases). Trimming shortened V by 5 bases and J by 5 bases, and 18 bases separated the two germline ends. Per germline, CDR1 MNHEY and CDR2 SMNVEV (reference sequence). There are 16 residues in the CDR3. DNA for the CDR3: TGTGCCAGCAGTCGTTTGGGGGCGAATCAGAATGAAAAACTGTTTTTT. Its protein is CASSRLGANQNEKLFF.

This clone was seen more than once but under ten times. V usage is TRBV12-5 and J usage is TRBJ1-6, with 9 bases matching TRBD1. This CDR3 comprises 14 residues. Germline CDR1 and CDR2: LGHNT and FRNRAP. The V and J ends lost 3 bases and 8 bases, in that order; junction bases with no gene match: 2. The CDR3 loop is CASGFRTGDSPLHF. The DNA of the CDR3 is TGTGCTAGTGGTTTCCGGACAGGGGATTCACCCCTCCACTTT.

CDR3 nucleotides: TGCAGCGTTAGAACTGGGGCGGATAATTCACCCCTCCACTTT. Protein sequence: CSVRTGADNSPLHF. The rearrangement joins TRBV29-1 to TRBJ1-6, with D maybe TRBD1 (5 bases). The V and J ends lost 5 bases and 5 bases respectively, with 13 bases between them. The CDR3 covers 14 residues. The germline CDR1 and CDR2 sequences are SQVTM and ANQGSEA.

Here the CDR3 DNA reads TGTGCCAGCAGGGCTCTCCCGGGGGAGACCCAGTACTTC. Translation: CASRALPGETQYF. The chain recombines TRBV6-5 with TRBJ2-5; tentatively, D is TRBD2 (5 bases). This CDR3 has 13 residues. Trimming took 6 bases from V and 5 from J, leaving 13 bases between them. Germline loops: CDR1 MNHEY, CDR2 SVGAGI.

The chain recombines TRBV6-5 with TRBJ1-5, with TRBD1 identical over 7 bases. The length of the CDR3 is 14 residues. Germline-derived CDR1 and CDR2 are MNHEY and SVGAGI. The V and J ends lost 4 bases and 3 bases, in that order; junction bases with no gene match: 3. Written as DNA, the CDR3 is TGTGCCAGCAGTTTCAGGGGGGTCAATCAGCCCCAGCATTTT. Protein product: CASSFRGVNQPQHF.

This clone was seen a few times. The chain links TRBV7-9 to TRBJ1-2; D uncertain. Trimming removed 1 base from V and 7 bases from J, with 4 bases in between. CDR1 and CDR2 (germline): SEHNR, FQNEAQ (reference sequence). The CDR3 contains 11 residues. In DNA form, the CDR3 reads TGTGCCAGCAGCTTAGGTATTGGCTACACCTTC. Translated: CASSLGIGYTF.

The J gene is TRBJ1-3, the V gene TRBV18; tentatively, D is TRBD1 (5 bases). The germline V gene has CDR1 KGHSH and CDR2 LQKENI. V lost 4 bases, J lost 0 bases, and 13 bases lay in between. The CDR3 loop spans 16 amino acids. The CDR3, as DNA: TGTGCCAGCTCACAGGGGAGGGCCCCCTCTGGAAACACCATATATTTT. Residues: CASSQGRAPSGNTIYF.

The chain has TRBV19 and TRBJ2-3, with 9 nucleotides matching TRBD1. Unmatched junction bases numbered 5, after V lost 5 bases and J lost 2 bases. Germline V CDR1 and CDR2: LNHDA, SQIVND (reference sequence). The CDR3 extends over 15 amino acids. The CDR3 protein is CASSGRQGDTDTQYF. The CDR3 coding sequence is TGTGCCAGTAGTGGGAGACAGGGGGACACAGATACGCAGTATTTT.

This chain connects TRBV24-1 to TRBJ2-1; 8 bases map to TRBD2. The length of the CDR3 is 16 residues. Losses at the gene ends were 7 bases for V and 0 bases for J; bases not matched to a gene: 7. Germline CDR1 is KGHDR and CDR2 is SFDVKD. The DNA of the CDR3 is TGTGCCACCAGCCAACATAGCGGGGCCTCCTACAATGAGCAGTTCTTC. This gives the protein CATSQHSGASYNEQFF.

The chain carries TRBV9 and TRBJ2-7, with TRBD1 matching over 7 bases. After removal of 0 bases from V and 1 base from J, the junction contained 4 bases not matched to a gene. Per the germline V gene, CDR1 is SGDLS and CDR2 is YYNGEE. The CDR3 sequence is 15 residues long. The chain's CDR3 is CASSVGDSQSYEQYF. DNA of the CDR3: TGTGCCAGCAGCGTAGGGGACAGCCAGTCCTACGAGCAGTACTTC.

The chain is built from TRBV7-8 and TRBJ1-6; no firm D call. The CDR3 runs to 14 residues. Germline-derived CDR1 and CDR2 are SGHVS and FQNEAQ. V lost 1 base to trimming and J lost 7 bases, with 8 bases between them. Here the CDR3 DNA reads TGTGCCAGCAGCTTAGAACAGTTCAATTCACCCCTCCACTTT. Protein sequence: CASSLEQFNSPLHF. Full variable domain (rest looked up from reference TRBV7-8 and TRBJ1-6): GAGVSQSPRYKVAKRGQDVALRCDPISGHVSLFWYQQALGQGPEFLTYFQNEAQLDKSGLPSDRFFAERPEGSVSTLKIQRTQQEDSAVYLCASSLEQFNSPLHFGNGTRLTVT.

The sample holds one count of this clone. The chain's CDR3 is CASIWLEETQYF. Written as DNA, the CDR3 is TGTGCCAGCATTTGGCTTGAAGAGACCCAGTACTTC. The V and J genes are TRBV2 and TRBJ2-5; no clear D. Trimming left V 7 bases short and J 3 bases short, with 9 bases between. The germline CDR1 and CDR2 sequences are SNHLY and FYNNEI. The CDR3 sequence is 12 residues long.

Details on this clone: The sample contains more than one DNA sequence encoding this CDR3. The chain carries TRBV9 and TRBJ2-2, with D unresolved. Trimming removed 1 base at V and 1 base at J, with 5 bases between. This CDR3 contains 14 residues. Germline-derived CDR1 and CDR2 are SGDLS and YYNGEE. CDR3 region: CASSVSVNTGELFF. The CDR3 coding sequence is TGTGCCAGCAGCGTATCCGTGAACACCGGGGAGCTGTTTTTT. The entire variable domain, with the rest obtained from reference TRBV9 and TRBJ2-2, is as follows: DSGVTQTPKHLITATGQRVTLRCSPRSGDLSVYWYQQSLDQGLQFLIQYYNGEERAKGNILERFSAQQFPDLHSELNLSSLELGDSALYFCASSVSVNTGELFFGEGSRLTVL.

The rearrangement links TRBV9 to TRBJ1-3; 7 bases agree with TRBD1. Germline V gives CDR1 SGDLS, CDR2 YYNGEE. The junction had 4 bases not matched to a gene; V was cut back by 4 bases and J by 0 bases. The CDR3 is 15 residues long. CDR3: CASSTGQISGNTIYF. CDR3 nucleotides: TGTGCCAGCAGCACGGGACAGATCTCTGGAAACACCATATATTTT. The variable domain in full, completed from reference TRBV9 and TRBJ1-3, reads DSGVTQTPKHLITATGQRVTLRCSPRSGDLSVYWYQQSLDQGLQFLIQYYNGEERAKGNILERFSAQQFPDLHSELNLSSLELGDSALYFCASSTGQISGNTIYFGEGSWLTVV.

This clone was seen a single time. This sequence joins TRBV7-3 and TRBJ1-1; weak D call: TRBD1 (5 bases). V lost 5 bases and J lost 8, with 21 bases in between. CDR3 length: 15 residues. Germline-derived CDR1 and CDR2 are SGHTA and FQGTGA. CDR3 protein: CASSPPRGPGGEAFF. The CDR3 DNA sequence: TGTGCCAGCAGCCCCCCCCGTGGGCCCGGGGGGGAAGCTTTCTTT.

This chain joins TRBV7-9 and TRBJ1-3; D is undetermined. The germline V gene encodes CDR1 SEHNR and CDR2 FQNEAQ (reference sequence). This CDR3 region has 13 residues. V was trimmed by 7 bases and J by 0 bases, leaving 7 bases between them. CDR3 coding DNA: TGTGCCAGCATATACAGCTCTGGAAACACCATATATTTT. It specifies CASIYSSGNTIYF.

This clone appeared a single time. Other DNA sequences of this sample code for an identical CDR3. This sequence joins TRBV30 and TRBJ1-5, with D unclear. In germline, CDR1 is GTSNPN, CDR2 SVGIG (reference sequence). The CDR3 runs 12 residues. Trimming removed 3 bases at V and 5 bases at J, with 8 bases between. The CDR3 DNA reads as TGTGCCTGGAGCGACGGGGATCAGCCCCAGCATTTT. Protein: CAWSDGDQPQHF. The full variable domain, in which reference TRBV30 and TRBJ1-5 provide the parts outside the CDR3, is SQTIHQWPATLVQPVGSPLSLECTVEGTSNPNLYWYRQAAGRGLQLLFYSVGIGQISSEVPQNLSASRPQDRQFILSSKKLLLSDSGFYLCAWSDGDQPQHFGDGTRLSIL.

This clone was observed a single time. The CDR3 DNA is TGTGCCAGCAGCTTCCAGTACACTGAAGCTTTCTTT. It yields the protein CASSFQYTEAFF. The chain employs TRBV11-2 and TRBJ1-1, with D unresolved. CDR1 is SGHAT, CDR2 FQNNGV, per germline. CDR3 length: 12 residues. V lost 3 bases and J lost 3, with 5 bases in between.

The J gene is TRBJ2-2, the V gene TRBV7-3, with D perhaps matching TRBD2 (5 bases). CDR3 length: 15 residues. The ends were cut back, 0 bases at V and 4 bases at J, with 9 bases in the middle. Germline loops: CDR1 SGHTA, CDR2 FQGTGA. CDR3 sequence reads: CASSLTRALTGELFF. Here the CDR3 DNA reads TGTGCCAGCAGCTTAACGCGGGCACTCACCGGGGAGCTGTTTTTT.